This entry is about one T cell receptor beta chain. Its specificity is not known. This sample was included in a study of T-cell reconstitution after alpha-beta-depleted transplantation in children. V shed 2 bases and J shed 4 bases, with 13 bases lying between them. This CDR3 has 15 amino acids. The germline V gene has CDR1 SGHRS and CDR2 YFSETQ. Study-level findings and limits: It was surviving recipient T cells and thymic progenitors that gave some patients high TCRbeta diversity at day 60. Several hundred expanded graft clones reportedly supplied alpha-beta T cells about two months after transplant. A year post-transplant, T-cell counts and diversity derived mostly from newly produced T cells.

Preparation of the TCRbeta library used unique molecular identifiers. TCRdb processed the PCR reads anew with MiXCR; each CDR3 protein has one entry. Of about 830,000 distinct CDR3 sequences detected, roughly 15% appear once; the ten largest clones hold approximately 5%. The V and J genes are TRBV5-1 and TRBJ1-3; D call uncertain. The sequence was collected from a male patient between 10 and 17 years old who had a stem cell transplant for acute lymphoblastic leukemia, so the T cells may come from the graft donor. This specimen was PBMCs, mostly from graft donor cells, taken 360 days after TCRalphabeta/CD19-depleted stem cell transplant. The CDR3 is CASSFGPERGNTIYF. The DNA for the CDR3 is TGCGCCAGCAGCTTCGGGCCGGAAAGAGGAAACACCATATATTTT.